One T cell receptor beta chain is described in this entry. The antigen is not known. The source of the sample is a study of cytomegalovirus exposure and HLA in healthy donors. General study findings and limits: Investigators reported more than 150 TCR beta chains as tied to cytomegalovirus. Most TCR sequences showed up rarely, but some public TCRs showed up in many donors.

This CDR3 region has 16 residues. After removal of 4 bases from V and 3 bases from J, the junction contained 5 bases not matched to a gene. Germline lookup yields CDR1 SEHNR and CDR2 FQNEAQ (reference sequence). Here immunoSEQ multiplex PCR was the method, and the copy in TCRdb shows in-frame clones only, minus some. The sample includes some 130,000 clones, approximately 94% of them seen just once. The study drew the donors from its approximately 110-subject validation cohort, separate from the roughly 700-subject first cohort. The clonotype originates from a man younger than 30 in good health and CMV-seropositive. Sequenced: PBMCs. This chain links TRBV7-9 with TRBJ2-2, with 10 bases identical to TRBD1. The CDR3 loop reads CASSSPGQGYTGELFF. The DNA for the CDR3 is TGTGCCAGCAGCTCACCGGGACAGGGGTACACCGGGGAGCTGTTTTTT.